What follows is one TCR beta chain and its context. This specimen comes from a study of blood T cell repertoires in COVID-19. Profiling relied on immunoSEQ multiplex PCR, and the TCRdb table lists in-frame clones only, not all of them. The profile shows some 350,000 clones, around nine tenths of them singletons. This CDR3 comprises 13 residues. V lost 4 bases to trimming and J lost 1 base, with 7 bases between them. Germline loops: CDR1 SNHLY, CDR2 FYNNEI. This sequence was found in a human donor in a cohort sampled during active COVID-19. The sequenced sample was peripheral blood. The chain joins TRBV2 to TRBJ1-1, with D hard to call. The CDR3 nucleotides are TGTGCCAGCAGTGCAGCCTCGAACACTGAAGCTTTCTTT. This sequence encodes CASSAASNTEAFF.